One sample yielded the 3 T cell receptor beta chains listed below, sequenced in a study of human T cells and chemical hapten exposure. TCRdb called the RACE reads again in MiXCR, with one record for every CDR3 protein. The table lists 50,000 to 70,000 distinct CDR3 sequences, 5.5% to 7.5% of them singletons. Indicated time point: healthy volunteer bleed at 6 weeks. Total RNA came from unfractionated whole blood. Sequenced sample: whole blood. Receptors were obtained from a female donor in good health. Some clones in this sample may be carry-over from other donors' samples.

The J gene is TRBJ2-7, the V gene TRBV12-3 or TRBV12-4, with 9 bases identical to TRBD1. V gave up 4 bases and J gave up 7 bases; unmatched junction bases: 11. CDR3 length: 15 residues. Here the CDR3 reads CASSSPGQGHWEQYF. DNA for the CDR3: TGTGCCAGCAGTTCTCCGGGACAGGGTCATTGGGAGCAGTACTTC.

This clonotype was counted a few times. The chain couples TRBV15 to TRBJ2-5, with a tentative D call TRBD2 (5 bases). Germline assignment: CDR1 LNHNV and CDR2 YYDKDF (reference sequence). There are 14 residues in the CDR3. Trimming took 3 bases from V and 6 from J, leaving 14 bases between them. The CDR3 is CATSSRTGFQTQYF. The CDR3 DNA follows: TGTGCCACCAGCAGCCGGACTGGCTTTCAGACCCAGTACTTC.

This clonotype was picked up many times. The chain links TRBV7-9 to TRBJ2-7; the D is unclear. Germline V lookup: CDR1 SEHNR, CDR2 FQNEAQ (reference sequence). The V end was cut by 3 bases, the J end by 6 bases, with 12 bases between. The CDR3 runs to 13 residues. The CDR3 DNA follows: TGTGCCAGCAGCTTTGGCGGTCGCGGCGAGCAGTACTTC. Protein product: CASSFGGRGEQYF.